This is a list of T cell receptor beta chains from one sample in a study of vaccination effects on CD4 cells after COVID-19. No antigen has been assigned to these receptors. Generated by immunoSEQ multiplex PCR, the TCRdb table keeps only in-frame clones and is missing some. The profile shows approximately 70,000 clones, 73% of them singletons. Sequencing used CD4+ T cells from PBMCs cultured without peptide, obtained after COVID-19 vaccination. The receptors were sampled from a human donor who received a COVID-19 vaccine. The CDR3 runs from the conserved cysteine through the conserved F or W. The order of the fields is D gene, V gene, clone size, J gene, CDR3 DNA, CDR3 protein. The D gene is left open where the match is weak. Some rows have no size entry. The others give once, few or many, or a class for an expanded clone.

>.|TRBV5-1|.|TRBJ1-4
TGCGCCAGCAGCCCGGCGCCGGGCGATGAAAAACTGTTTTTT
CASSPAPGDEKLFF
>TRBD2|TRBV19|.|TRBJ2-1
TGTGCCAGTAGTAGTGTACTAGCGGGGGGCCTTTGGGAGCAGTTCTTC
CASSSVLAGGLWEQFF
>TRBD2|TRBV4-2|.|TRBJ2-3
TGTGCCAGCAGCCAAGAGCGGGGGGCAATTACAGATACGCAGTATTTT
CASSQERGAITDTQYF
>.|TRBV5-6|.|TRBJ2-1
TGTGCCAGCAGCTCCCTGACTGAACTCTCCTACAATGAGCAGTTCTTC
CASSSLTELSYNEQFF
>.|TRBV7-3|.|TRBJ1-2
TGTGCCAGCAGCTTAACGTCAGGGGTAGTCTATGGCTACACCTTC
CASSLTSGVVYGYTF
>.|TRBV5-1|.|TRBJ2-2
TGCGCCAGCAGCTTGATGGGGACAAGTTTCACCGGGGAGCTGTTTTTT
CASSLMGTSFTGELFF
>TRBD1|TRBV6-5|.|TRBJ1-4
TGTGCCAGCAGCCGACAGGGGGCAGTCGGTGAAAAACTGTTTTTT
CASSRQGAVGEKLFF
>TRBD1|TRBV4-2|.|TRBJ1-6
TGTGCCAGCAGCCATTCTGGACAGGGGTTGCATTCACCCCTCCACTTT
CASSHSGQGLHSPLHF
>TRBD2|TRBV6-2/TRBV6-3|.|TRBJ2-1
TGTGCCAGCAGTTACGCTCGACGGGGGGTCTACAATGAGCAGTTCTTC
CASSYARRGVYNEQFF
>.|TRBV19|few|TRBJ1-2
TGTGCCAGTAGTATCGTACAGGGCATCGGCTACACCTTC
CASSIVQGIGYTF
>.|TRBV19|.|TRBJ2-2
TGTGCCAGTAAAAGCGGCGGTGGCCGGACCGGGGAGCTGTTTTTT
CASKSGGGRTGELFF
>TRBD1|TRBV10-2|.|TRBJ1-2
TGCGCCAGCAGTGATCAGGGGGCGGGTGGATATGGCTACACCTTC
CASSDQGAGGYGYTF
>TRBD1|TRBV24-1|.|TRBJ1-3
TGTGCCACCATTCCGGGACAGCCAGCGGGAAACACCATATATTTT
CATIPGQPAGNTIYF
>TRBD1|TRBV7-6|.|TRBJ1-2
TGTGCCAGCAGCTCCGGGACAGGGATAGACTATGGCTACACCTTC
CASSSGTGIDYGYTF
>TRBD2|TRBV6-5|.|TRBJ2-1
TGTGCCAGCAGTTACGATCCGGCGGGGGTATACAATGAGCAGTTCTTC
CASSYDPAGVYNEQFF
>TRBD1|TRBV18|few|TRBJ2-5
TGTGCCAGCTCACCGCGACAGGGGAGAGAGGAGACCCAGTACTTC
CASSPRQGREETQYF
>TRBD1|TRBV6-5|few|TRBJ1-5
TGTGCCAGCAGTTCGGGACAGTCGATGAGGCAGCCCCAGCATTTT
CASSSGQSMRQPQHF
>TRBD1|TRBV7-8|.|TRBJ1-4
TGTGCCAGCAGTTTCCAGACAGGGGCAAATGAAAAACTGTTTTTT
CASSFQTGANEKLFF
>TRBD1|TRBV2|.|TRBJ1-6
TGTGCCAGCACGGCCGGGACAGGGGTCGTCCGAGGGCCCCTCCACTTT
CASTAGTGVVRGPLHF
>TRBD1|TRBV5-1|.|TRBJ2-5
TGCGCCAGCAGCTCAAACCTCAGGGGGCTGGAGACCCAGTACTTC
CASSSNLRGLETQYF
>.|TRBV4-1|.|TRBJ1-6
TGCGCCAGCAGCCAAGCGGGACACCTCTTCTCCTATAATTCACCCCTCCACTTT
CASSQAGHLFSYNSPLHF
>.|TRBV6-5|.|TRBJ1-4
TGTGCCAGCAGTCCCCGGTCCCGGGAAAAACTGTTTTTT
CASSPRSREKLFF
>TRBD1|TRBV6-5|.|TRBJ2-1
TGTGCCAGCCTAACCCGGGACAGGGGTCTGAATGAGCAGTTCTTC
CASLTRDRGLNEQFF